The 27 T cell receptor beta chains below were found in one sample sequenced in a study of cytomegalovirus exposure and HLA in healthy donors (dated by TCRdb to between 2016 and 2019). Library generation was performed with the immunoSEQ multiplex PCR assay. For the multiplex PCR, a mixture combining 60 forward primers for TCR Vbeta segments and 13 reverse primers for TCR Jbeta segments was used. TCRdb took this table from immuneACCESS and kept in-frame rearrangements with V and J called. Such tables lack part of the clones; where checked against another copy, unresolved V genes explain under half of the gap, and the rest is unexplained. The sample includes under 150,000 clones, with over 75% observed a single time. The ten largest clones take up 2% to 3% of the sample. Sequenced: PBMCs. The receptor source for this set is a man aged 45 to 65 in good health and CMV-seronegative.

The CDR3 DNA reads TGTGCCAGCAGCTATAGCGGGAGGGCCGGAGGTGAGCAGTTCTTC. Protein: CASSYSGRAGGEQFF. The gene calls are TRBV7-8 and TRBJ2-1, with 11 bases matching TRBD2. With V trimmed by 4 bases and J by 9 bases, 8 bases remained unmatched. The CDR3 extends over 15 amino acids. Per the germline V gene, CDR1 is SGHVS and CDR2 is FQNEAQ.

The gene calls are TRBV19 and TRBJ1-5, with D possibly being TRBD1 (6 bases). Looked up from germline, CDR1 is LNHDA and CDR2 is SQIVND (reference sequence). There are 13 residues in the CDR3. With 7 bases removed from V and 4 bases from J, the gap between germline ends came to 11 bases. The CDR3 here is CASTDRKNQPQHF. In DNA, the CDR3 is TGTGCCAGTACCGACAGGAAAAATCAGCCCCAGCATTTT. The full variable domain, its missing parts supplied by reference TRBV19 and TRBJ1-5, is DGGITQSPKYLFRKEGQNVTLSCEQNLNHDAMYWYRQDPGQGLRLIYYSQIVNDFQKGDIAEGYSVSREKKESFPLTVTSAQKNPTAFYLCASTDRKNQPQHFGDGTRLSIL.

The rearrangement uses TRBV30 and TRBJ2-1; D is unresolved. The CDR3 has 13 residues. Germline CDR1 reads GTSNPN; CDR2 reads SVGIG (reference sequence). The ends were cut back, 5 bases at V and 6 bases at J, with 14 bases in the middle. CDR3 DNA sequence: TGTGCCTGGGGAGTTATAGATGGCAATGAGCAGTTCTTC. Protein product: CAWGVIDGNEQFF.

This clone was detected a few times. The rearrangement uses TRBV7-8 and TRBJ1-2; no firm D call. Germline CDR1 and CDR2: SGHVS and FQNEAQ. The CDR3 runs to 14 residues. Trimming removed 1 base at V and 4 bases at J, with 10 bases between. CDR3 in amino acids: CASSLVRGAYGYTF. CDR3 DNA sequence: TGTGCCAGCAGCTTAGTGCGGGGTGCCTATGGCTACACCTTC.

The V call is TRBV9, the J call TRBJ2-1, with D possibly being TRBD1 (5 bases). CDR1 and CDR2 (germline): SGDLS, YYNGEE. The V gene lost 8 bases and the J gene lost 0 bases, with 18 bases spanning the gap. The CDR3 is 16 amino acids. CDR3 protein: CASSRWGRSSYNEQFF. In DNA, the CDR3 is TGTGCCAGTAGCAGGTGGGGCAGGAGCTCCTACAATGAGCAGTTCTTC.

This clone was seen once. The V and J genes are TRBV11-2 and TRBJ2-1, with 15 bases aligning to TRBD2. The ends lost 2 bases at V and 0 bases at J; junction bases unmatched: 2. Germline V gene data show CDR1 as SGHAT and CDR2 as FQNNGV. The CDR3 is 18 amino acids. The DNA for the CDR3 is TGTGCCAGCAGCTTAAGGACTAGCGGGGGGGCCTCCTACAATGAGCAGTTCTTC. This encodes CASSLRTSGGASYNEQFF.

The chain combines TRBV6-5 with TRBJ2-7; 7 bases agree with TRBD1. This CDR3 region has 14 residues. With V trimmed by 5 bases and J by 1 base, 5 bases remained unmatched. Germline V gene sequence: CDR1 MNHEY, CDR2 SVGAGI. CDR3 in DNA: TGTGCCAGCAGTCGACAGGGTTGGTCCTACGAGCAGTACTTC. It is translated as CASSRQGWSYEQYF.

CDR3 in amino acids: CSVIVDRGYGYTF. For the CDR3, the DNA is TGCAGCGTTATCGTGGACAGGGGCTATGGCTACACCTTC. The chain couples TRBV29-1 to TRBJ1-2; 9 nucleotides line up with TRBD1. The CDR3 consists of 13 residues. V lost 5 bases, J lost 4 bases, and 5 bases stayed unmatched. Per the germline V gene, CDR1 is SQVTM and CDR2 is ANQGSEA.

The chain employs TRBV9 and TRBJ1-1, with 9 bases that match TRBD1. V dropped 5 bases and J dropped 1; count of bases not matched to a gene: 6. The CDR3 sequence is 15 residues long. CDR1 is SGDLS, CDR2 YYNGEE, per germline. CDR3 in amino acids: CASSLQGARNTEAFF. In nucleotides, the CDR3 is TGTGCCAGCAGTTTACAGGGGGCAAGGAACACTGAAGCTTTCTTT.

The V call is TRBV29-1, the J call TRBJ1-1; TRBD1 matches at 9 bases. The junction had 8 bases not matched to a gene; V was cut back by 8 bases and J by 4 bases. The germline gives CDR1 SQVTM, CDR2 ANQGSEA. The CDR3 consists of 13 residues. The CDR3, as DNA: TGCAGCACAAACAGGGGGCGAGGCACTGAAGCTTTCTTT. Its translation is CSTNRGRGTEAFF.

The chain is built from TRBV5-4 and TRBJ1-1; 7 positions agree with TRBD1. CDR3 length: 15 amino acids. Germline CDR1 is SGHNT and CDR2 is YYREEE (reference sequence). The V segment lost 4 bases and the J segment 1 base; nucleotides outside the gene matches: 7. CDR3 region: CASSPLQGSNTEAFF. DNA for the CDR3: TGTGCCAGCAGCCCCCTACAGGGGTCGAACACTGAAGCTTTCTTT. The entire variable domain, with the rest obtained from reference TRBV5-4 and TRBJ1-1, is as follows: ETGVTQSPTHLIKTRGQQVTLRCSSQSGHNTVSWYQQALGQGPQFIFQYYREEENGRGNFPPRFSGLQFPNYSSELNVNALELDDSALYLCASSPLQGSNTEAFFGQGTRLTVV.

The CDR3 region is CASSLMGLAGDEQYF. The CDR3, as DNA: TGTGCCAGCAGCCTTATGGGACTAGCGGGAGACGAGCAGTACTTC. This rearrangement joins TRBV7-2 to TRBJ2-7; 14 nucleotides match TRBD2. The CDR3 is made up of 15 amino acids. The germline V gene encodes CDR1 SGHTA and CDR2 FQGNSA. J lost 5 bases, V lost 5 bases, and 5 bases had no gene match.

CDR3 sequence: CASSVVRTGLFRGGNTIYF. CDR3 nucleotides: TGTGCCAGCAGTGTGGTCAGGACAGGCCTCTTTAGGGGAGGAAACACCATATATTTT. V gene TRBV6-1 combines with J gene TRBJ1-3; 7 bases fit TRBD1. Germline V gene lookup returns CDR1 MNHNS and CDR2 SASEGT. The V gene end was trimmed by 4 bases and the J gene end by 4 bases; junction bases not matched to a gene: 19. The CDR3 covers 19 residues.

The chain couples TRBV11-3 to TRBJ1-2; D uncertain. CDR1 SGHNT and CDR2 YENEEA come from the germline V gene. V was cut by 1 base and J by 12 bases, with 6 bases left in between. This CDR3 region has 10 residues. The CDR3 nucleotides read TGTGCCAGCAGCTTAGCCCTTCACACCTTC. Translated, it gives CASSLALHTF.

The J gene is TRBJ1-2, the V gene TRBV5-4; D is unclear. This CDR3 contains 14 residues. Germline lookup yields CDR1 SGHNT and CDR2 YYREEE (reference sequence). V lost 0 bases and J lost 2, with 8 bases in between. DNA of the CDR3: TGTGCCAGCAGCTTGGCCGCGGAGAACTATGGCTACACCTTC. It yields the protein CASSLAAENYGYTF.

V and J are TRBV7-9 and TRBJ2-1; D is unclear. V lost 2 bases to trimming and J lost 2 bases, with 10 bases between them. CDR1 SEHNR and CDR2 FQNEAQ come from the germline V gene (reference sequence). This CDR3 is 15 amino acids long. The CDR3 DNA follows: TGTGCCAGCAGCTTACGGAGTAGCCCCTACAATGAGCAGTTCTTC. Translation gives CASSLRSSPYNEQFF.

The chain recombines TRBV28 with TRBJ1-3, with D perhaps TRBD1 (5 bases). Germline V CDR1 and CDR2: MDHEN, SYDVKM. Trimming pared 5 bases from V and 0 bases from J, leaving 11 bases between. The CDR3 runs 15 residues. The CDR3, as DNA: TGTGCCAGCAGTCCCAACAGGCTCTCTGGAAACACCATATATTTT. As protein: CASSPNRLSGNTIYF.

The V and J genes are TRBV19 and TRBJ1-1; possible D gene TRBD1, 6 bases. Germline CDR1 and CDR2: LNHDA and SQIVND (reference sequence). This CDR3 spans 14 amino acids. V lost 9 bases and J 4 bases, leaving 18 bases between the germline ends. The CDR3 reads CASLPGGGSTEAFF. CDR3 bases: TGTGCCAGCCTACCCGGGGGGGGCAGCACTGAAGCTTTCTTT.

The chain has TRBV2 and TRBJ2-1; 14 bases map to TRBD2. The germline V gene encodes CDR1 SNHLY and CDR2 FYNNEI. The CDR3 sequence is 15 residues long. Losses at the gene ends were 6 bases for V and 7 bases for J; bases not matched to a gene: 5. CDR3 sequence: CASRTGTSGRNEQFF. The CDR3 DNA follows: TGTGCCAGCAGAACCGGGACTAGCGGGAGAAATGAGCAGTTCTTC.

This chain connects TRBV6-1 to TRBJ1-1; D unresolved. CDR1 is MNHNS and CDR2 is SASEGT in the germline V gene. This CDR3 is 12 amino acids long. V lost 5 bases and J 4 bases, leaving 8 bases between the germline ends. CDR3 bases: TGTGCCAGCAGTTGGCGGATCACTGAAGCTTTCTTT. Its translation is CASSWRITEAFF.

The rearrangement uses TRBV6-1 and TRBJ2-5; 12 bases are shared with TRBD2. The end of the DNA aligns better with TRBJ2-7, so the J call may be wrong. The CDR3 is 15 amino acids. Germline V lookup: CDR1 MNHNS, CDR2 SASEGT. The CDR3 region has the DNA TGTGCCAGCAGTCAGACTAGCGGGGGACCCTACGAGCAGTACTTC. It translates to CASSQTSGGPYEQYF.

V and J are TRBV5-1 and TRBJ2-7, with 7 bases fitting TRBD2. Germline V gene lookup returns CDR1 SGHRS and CDR2 YFSETQ. Trimming at V came to 4 bases and at J to 7 bases, leaving 11 bases not matched to a gene. This CDR3 has 14 amino acids. The CDR3 region is CASSPTGGSPEQYF. The CDR3 DNA sequence: TGCGCCAGCAGCCCTACGGGGGGTTCTCCGGAGCAGTACTTC.

The rearrangement uses TRBV6-1 and TRBJ2-7; 8 bases line up with TRBD2. Germline lookup yields CDR1 MNHNS and CDR2 SASEGT. Losses at the gene ends were 4 bases for V and 6 bases for J; bases not matched to a gene: 14. This CDR3 is 16 amino acids long. CDR3: CASSGPNPGLESEQYF. CDR3 DNA sequence: TGTGCCAGCAGTGGACCCAACCCGGGACTAGAGTCCGAGCAGTACTTC.

The CDR3 spells CASSPSWGGTEAFF. The CDR3 DNA follows: TGTGCCAGCAGTCCCTCTTGGGGGGGCACTGAAGCTTTCTTT. J is TRBJ1-1 and V is TRBV27; possibly TRBD1 for D (5 bases). Per the germline V gene, CDR1 is MNHEY and CDR2 is SMNVEV (reference sequence). The CDR3 has 14 residues. V was cut by 5 bases and J by 4 bases, with 14 bases left in between.

The chain uses TRBV5-1 and TRBJ2-1; 7 bases map to TRBD2. Germline assignment: CDR1 SGHRS and CDR2 YFSETQ. The CDR3 loop spans 17 amino acids. V dropped 7 bases and J dropped 0; count of bases not matched to a gene: 13. The CDR3 spells CASSYGGGKSSYNEQFF. The CDR3 DNA follows: TGCGCCAGCTCCTACGGGGGAGGGAAGAGCTCCTACAATGAGCAGTTCTTC.

This chain connects TRBV7-9 to TRBJ1-4; a possible D gene is TRBD1 (6 bases). Germline-derived CDR1 and CDR2 are SEHNR and FQNEAQ (reference sequence). This CDR3 contains 14 residues. V gave up 4 bases and J gave up 6 bases, with 12 bases separating them. CDR3 sequence (DNA): TGTGCCAGCAGCTCCCCGGACAGTTATGAAAAACTGTTTTTT. Encoded protein: CASSSPDSYEKLFF.

In this sample, this clone turned up a few times. V usage is TRBV5-6 and J usage is TRBJ2-1, with 8 bases lining up with TRBD1. The CDR3 contains 14 residues. Trimming at V came to 7 bases and at J to 4 bases, leaving 7 bases not matched to a gene. Germline V gene data show CDR1 as SGHDT and CDR2 as YYEEEE. The DNA for the CDR3 is TGTGCCAGCGACTATAGGACAGGGTACAATGAGCAGTTCTTC. It codes for CASDYRTGYNEQFF.